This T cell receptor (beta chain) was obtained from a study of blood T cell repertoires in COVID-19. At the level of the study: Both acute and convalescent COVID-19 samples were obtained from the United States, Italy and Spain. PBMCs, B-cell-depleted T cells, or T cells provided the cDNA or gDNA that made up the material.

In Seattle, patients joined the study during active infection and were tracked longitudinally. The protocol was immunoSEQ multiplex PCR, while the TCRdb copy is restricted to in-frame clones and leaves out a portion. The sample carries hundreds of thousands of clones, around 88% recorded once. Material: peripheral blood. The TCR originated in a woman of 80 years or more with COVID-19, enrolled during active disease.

This CDR3 reads CSVVGGANTGELFF. As DNA, the CDR3 is TGCAGCGTTGTTGGAGGGGCTAACACCGGGGAGCTGTTTTTT. The chain employs TRBV29-1 and TRBJ2-2; D perhaps matches TRBD2 (6 bases). The CDR3 has 14 residues. Germline-derived CDR1 and CDR2 are SQVTM and ANQGSEA. Between the trimmed V and J ends, which lost 4 bases and 2 bases, there was a span of 11 bases.